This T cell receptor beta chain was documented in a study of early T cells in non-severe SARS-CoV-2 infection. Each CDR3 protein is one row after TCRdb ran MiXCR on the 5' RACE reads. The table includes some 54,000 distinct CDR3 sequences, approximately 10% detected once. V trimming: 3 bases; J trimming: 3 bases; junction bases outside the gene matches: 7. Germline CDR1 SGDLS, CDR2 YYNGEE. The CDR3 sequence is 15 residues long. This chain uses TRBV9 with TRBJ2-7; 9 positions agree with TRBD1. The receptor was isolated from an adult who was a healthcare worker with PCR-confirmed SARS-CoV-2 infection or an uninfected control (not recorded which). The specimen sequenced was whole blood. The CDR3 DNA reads TGTGCCAGCAGCGCGGGACAGGGAGCCATCTACGAGCAGTACTTC. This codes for CASSAGQGAIYEQYF.